These 10 T cell receptor beta chains came from one sample sequenced in a study of blood T cell repertoires in COVID-19. Assay used: immunoSEQ multiplex PCR; TCRdb lists only in-frame clones, some missing. The sample records some 98,000 clones, around four fifths being singletons. Material for sequencing was peripheral blood. Receptors were obtained from a man aged 65 to 79 with acute or convalescent COVID-19.

This clone was observed a single time. The chain links TRBV6-5 to TRBJ2-1; possibly TRBD2 for D (6 bases). Trimming left V 5 bases short and J 2 bases short, with 13 bases between. Germline CDR1 is MNHEY and CDR2 is SVGAGI. This CDR3 region has 15 residues. The CDR3 spells CASSTGTGTYNEQFF. CDR3 sequence (DNA): TGTGCCAGCAGTACCGGGACTGGTACCTACAATGAGCAGTTCTTC.

V gene TRBV3-1 (or the pseudogene TRBV3-2) combines with J gene TRBJ2-1, with D possibly TRBD1 on 6 matching bases. The germline CDR1 and CDR2 sequences are LGHDT and YNNKEL (reference sequence). Trimming shortened V by 6 bases and J by 10 bases, and 13 bases separated the two germline ends. The CDR3 is 12 residues long. In DNA, the CDR3 is TGTGCCAGCAGTGGACAGAACGGGGAGCAGTTCTTC. Protein product: CASSGQNGEQFF.

This chain joins TRBV7-8 and TRBJ1-2; TRBD1 might be the D (6 bases). From germline, CDR1 is SGHVS and CDR2 FQNEAQ. The V end was cut by 2 bases, the J end by 5 bases, with 15 bases between. The length of the CDR3 is 15 residues. CDR3 in amino acids: CASSLNGQNHYGYTF. CDR3 bases: TGTGCCAGCAGCTTAAACGGACAGAACCATTATGGCTACACCTTC.

The chain joins TRBV2 to TRBJ1-2; 8 nucleotides agree with TRBD1. CDR3 size: 17 residues. CDR1 is SNHLY and CDR2 is FYNNEI in the germline V gene. J gave up 3 bases and V 4 bases, and 13 bases lay outside the gene matches. The CDR3 is CASSGAADRAGDYGYTF. DNA for the CDR3: TGTGCCAGCAGTGGGGCTGCGGACAGGGCGGGGGACTATGGCTACACCTTC. The full variable domain, completed using reference TRBV2 and TRBJ1-2, is EPEVTQTPSHQVTQMGQEVILRCVPISNHLYFYWYRQILGQKVEFLVSFYNNEISEKSEIFDDQFSVERPDGSNFTLKIRSTKLEDSAMYFCASSGAADRAGDYGYTFGSGTRLTVV.

The rearrangement links TRBV6-6 to TRBJ2-1, with D perhaps matching TRBD2 (5 bases). Germline loops: CDR1 MNHNY, CDR2 SVGAGI (reference sequence). The CDR3 extends over 14 amino acids. The V end was cut by 2 bases, the J end by 8 bases, with 13 bases between. The CDR3 DNA sequence: TGTGCCAGCAGTTACGAGGCTGGCGGGCATGAGCAGTTCTTC. This sequence encodes CASSYEAGGHEQFF.

This clone appeared a few times. This sequence joins TRBV2 and TRBJ2-1; a possible D gene is TRBD1 (6 bases). The germline V gene encodes CDR1 SNHLY and CDR2 FYNNEI. The CDR3 runs 14 residues. V dropped 6 bases and J dropped 6 bases, with 15 bases sitting between them. The CDR3 is CASRSETGSNEQFF. CDR3 bases: TGTGCCAGCAGGTCCGAGACAGGCTCCAATGAGCAGTTCTTC.

The CDR3 reads CASSGTGTAYNSPLHF. CDR3 nucleotides: TGTGCCAGCAGTGGGACCGGGACAGCGTATAATTCACCCCTCCACTTT. This sequence joins TRBV6-1 and TRBJ1-6; 7 bases align to TRBD1. The CDR3 runs to 16 residues. The ends lost 4 bases at V and 4 bases at J; junction bases unmatched: 7. Germline values: CDR1 MNHNS, CDR2 SASEGT.

This chain connects TRBV12-3 or TRBV12-4 to TRBJ1-1; D unresolved. Trimming cost V 5 bases and J 4 bases, with 11 bases left between them. The length of the CDR3 is 13 residues. This chain's CDR3 is CASSPPVGTEAFF. The CDR3 nucleotides read TGTGCCAGCAGTCCTCCAGTTGGCACTGAAGCTTTCTTT.

This sequence joins TRBV5-1 and TRBJ1-5; TRBD1 agrees at 10 bases. Trimming at V came to 4 bases and at J to 1 base, leaving 8 bases not matched to a gene. This CDR3 has 17 residues. Germline CDR1 and CDR2: SGHRS and YFSETQ. In DNA, the CDR3 is TGCGCCAGCAGCCCGGGCCGACAGGGGGCGAGCAATCAGCCCCAGCATTTT. Residues: CASSPGRQGASNQPQHF.

The chain uses TRBV11-2 and TRBJ2-5; tentative D call: TRBD2 (6 bases). Looked up from germline, CDR1 is SGHAT and CDR2 is FQNNGV. With 6 bases removed from V and 0 bases from J, the gap between germline ends came to 8 bases. This CDR3 region has 13 residues. CDR3 protein: CASSLAHQETQYF. CDR3 sequence (DNA): TGTGCCAGCAGTCTAGCGCACCAAGAGACCCAGTACTTC.